This is a list of T cell receptor beta chains from one sample in a study of blood T cell repertoires in COVID-19. Libraries were prepared by immunoSEQ multiplex PCR; TCRdb keeps only in-frame clonotypes and omits some of them. This sample yields about 78,000 clones, of which less than 95% are seen a single time; under 1.1% belongs to the top ten. The source material was peripheral blood. These receptors were obtained from a woman in her forties or fifties in a cohort sampled during active COVID-19. CDR3s include the opening cysteine and the closing phenylalanine or tryptophan. D genes are given only for firm matches. Clone size appears in some rows only: once, few, many, or a class for an expanded clone.

clone_size: NA
v_call: TRBV4-2
d_call: NA
j_call: TRBJ1-1
cdr3_aa: CASSPDWTVNTEAFF
cdr3_nt: TGTGCCAGCAGCCCCGACTGGACTGTGAACACTGAAGCTTTCTTT

clone_size: NA
v_call: TRBV9
d_call: TRBD1
j_call: TRBJ1-1
cdr3_aa: CASGQGLDTEAFF
cdr3_nt: TGTGCCAGCGGACAGGGGTTGGACACTGAAGCTTTCTTT

clone_size: NA
v_call: TRBV5-4
d_call: TRBD1
j_call: TRBJ2-1
cdr3_aa: CASSLQGQGNEQFF
cdr3_nt: TGTGCCAGCAGCTTGCAGGGACAGGGGAATGAGCAGTTCTTC

clone_size: NA
v_call: TRBV25-1
d_call: NA
j_call: TRBJ2-7
cdr3_aa: CASTFGRGEQYF
cdr3_nt: TGTGCCAGCACCTTCGGTCGGGGCGAGCAGTACTTC

clone_size: NA
v_call: TRBV18
d_call: NA
j_call: TRBJ1-3
cdr3_aa: CASSPDSTGNTIYF
cdr3_nt: TGTGCCAGCTCACCAGATAGTACTGGAAACACCATATATTTT

clone_size: NA
v_call: TRBV30
d_call: NA
j_call: TRBJ1-5
cdr3_aa: CAWGQGSIRNQPQHF
cdr3_nt: TGTGCCTGGGGGCAGGGATCTATCCGAAACCAGCCCCAGCATTTT

clone_size: NA
v_call: TRBV30
d_call: NA
j_call: TRBJ2-5
cdr3_aa: CAWSPGETQYF
cdr3_nt: TGTGCCTGGAGCCCGGGGGAGACCCAGTACTTC

clone_size: NA
v_call: TRBV7-9
d_call: TRBD1
j_call: TRBJ1-4
cdr3_aa: CASTPDREFTNEKLFF
cdr3_nt: TGTGCCAGCACCCCAGACAGGGAGTTCACTAATGAAAAACTGTTTTTT

clone_size: NA
v_call: TRBV7-6
d_call: NA
j_call: TRBJ2-3
cdr3_aa: CASSFGGVDTQYF
cdr3_nt: TGTGCCAGCAGCTTCGGGGGAGTAGATACGCAGTATTTT

clone_size: NA
v_call: TRBV6-2/TRBV6-3
d_call: TRBD2
j_call: TRBJ2-4
cdr3_aa: CASSYRSSGRATAKNIQYF
cdr3_nt: TGTGCCAGCAGTTACAGGAGTAGCGGGAGGGCCACAGCCAAAAACATTCAGTACTTC

clone_size: NA
v_call: TRBV7-9
d_call: TRBD1
j_call: TRBJ1-2
cdr3_aa: CASSRTGANYGYTF
cdr3_nt: TGTGCCAGCAGTAGGACAGGAGCTAACTATGGCTACACCTTC

clone_size: NA
v_call: TRBV5-4
d_call: NA
j_call: TRBJ2-2
cdr3_aa: CASPSRTPNTGELFF
cdr3_nt: TGTGCCAGCCCGTCGCGGACACCGAACACCGGGGAGCTGTTTTTT

clone_size: NA
v_call: TRBV28
d_call: NA
j_call: TRBJ1-6
cdr3_aa: CASRLSHSPLHF
cdr3_nt: TGTGCCAGTCGACTTTCCCATTCACCCCTCCACTTT

clone_size: NA
v_call: TRBV28
d_call: NA
j_call: TRBJ2-3
cdr3_aa: CASSFGGGVGRTDTQYF
cdr3_nt: TGTGCCAGCAGTTTCGGTGGCGGGGTCGGGCGCACAGATACGCAGTATTTT

clone_size: NA
v_call: TRBV19
d_call: TRBD1
j_call: TRBJ1-2
cdr3_aa: CASSTRDRVGYTF
cdr3_nt: TGTGCCAGTAGTACTCGGGACAGGGTCGGCTACACCTTC

clone_size: once
v_call: TRBV9
d_call: NA
j_call: TRBJ2-3
cdr3_aa: CASSGYYTDTQYF
cdr3_nt: TGTGCCAGCAGCGGGTACTACACAGATACGCAGTATTTT

clone_size: NA
v_call: TRBV12-2
d_call: NA
j_call: TRBJ2-7
cdr3_aa: CASRHLKARPASGGSYEQYF
cdr3_nt: TGTGCAAGTCGCCATCTAAAGGCTCGCCCGGCTAGCGGGGGTTCCTACGAGCAGTACTTC

clone_size: NA
v_call: TRBV3-1/TRBV3-2
d_call: NA
j_call: TRBJ1-2
cdr3_aa: CASRTGTSYGYTF
cdr3_nt: TGTGCCAGCAGAACCGGGACAAGCTATGGCTACACCTTC

clone_size: NA
v_call: TRBV18
d_call: TRBD1
j_call: TRBJ2-5
cdr3_aa: CASSPFWDREERETQYF
cdr3_nt: TGTGCCAGCTCACCTTTCTGGGACAGGGAGGAGAGAGAGACCCAGTACTTC

clone_size: NA
v_call: TRBV30
d_call: NA
j_call: TRBJ2-3
cdr3_aa: CAWSVQDSKDTQYF
cdr3_nt: TGTGCCTGGAGTGTCCAAGACTCCAAAGATACGCAGTATTTT

clone_size: NA
v_call: TRBV6-5
d_call: NA
j_call: TRBJ1-4
cdr3_aa: CASSYVLNEKLFF
cdr3_nt: TGTGCCAGCAGTTACGTATTGAATGAAAAACTGTTTTTT

clone_size: once
v_call: TRBV5-1
d_call: TRBD1
j_call: TRBJ2-1
cdr3_aa: CASSWLSGTGGNEQFF
cdr3_nt: TGCGCCAGCAGCTGGCTTTCCGGGACAGGGGGCAATGAGCAGTTCTTC

clone_size: NA
v_call: TRBV30
d_call: NA
j_call: TRBJ1-1
cdr3_aa: CAWSVGPNTEAFF
cdr3_nt: TGTGCCTGGAGTGTTGGGCCTAACACTGAAGCTTTCTTT